This T cell receptor (beta chain) appears in the sequencing data of a study of cytomegalovirus exposure and HLA in healthy donors. The PCR was carried out with 60 Vbeta primers and 13 Jbeta primers. Assay: immunoSEQ multiplex PCR; the TCRdb copy retains only in-frame clones and omits some. This sample has some 130,000 clones, with 79% found just once. J lost 1 base, V lost 3 bases, and 9 bases had no gene match. Germline values: CDR1 SGHRS, CDR2 YFSETQ. The CDR3 sequence is 17 residues long. On this clone: The antigen is undetermined.

Study-level results: Cytomegalovirus status was reportedly diagnosed by the classifier with high specificity and sensitivity.

V gene TRBV5-1 combines with J gene TRBJ2-7, with 11 bases identical to TRBD2. This TCR was recovered from a man between 18 and 35 years old in good health and CMV-seronegative. The sample consisted of PBMCs. CDR3 sequence reads: CASSSQPLAGGSYEQYF. Written as DNA, the CDR3 is TGCGCCAGCAGCTCCCAACCATTAGCGGGAGGGTCCTACGAGCAGTACTTC.